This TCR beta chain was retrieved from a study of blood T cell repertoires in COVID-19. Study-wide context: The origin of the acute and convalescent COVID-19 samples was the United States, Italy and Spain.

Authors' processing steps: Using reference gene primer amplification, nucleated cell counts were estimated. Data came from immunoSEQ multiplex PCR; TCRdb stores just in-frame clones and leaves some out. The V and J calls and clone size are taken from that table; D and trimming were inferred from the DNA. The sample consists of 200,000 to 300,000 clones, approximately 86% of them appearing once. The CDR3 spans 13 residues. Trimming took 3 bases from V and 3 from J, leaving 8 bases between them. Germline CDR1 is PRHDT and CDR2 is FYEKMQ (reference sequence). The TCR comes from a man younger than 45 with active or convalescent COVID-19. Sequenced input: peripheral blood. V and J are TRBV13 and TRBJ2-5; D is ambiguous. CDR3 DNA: TGTGCCAGCAGCTTCGGTGAAAAAGAGACCCAGTACTTC. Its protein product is CASSFGEKETQYF.